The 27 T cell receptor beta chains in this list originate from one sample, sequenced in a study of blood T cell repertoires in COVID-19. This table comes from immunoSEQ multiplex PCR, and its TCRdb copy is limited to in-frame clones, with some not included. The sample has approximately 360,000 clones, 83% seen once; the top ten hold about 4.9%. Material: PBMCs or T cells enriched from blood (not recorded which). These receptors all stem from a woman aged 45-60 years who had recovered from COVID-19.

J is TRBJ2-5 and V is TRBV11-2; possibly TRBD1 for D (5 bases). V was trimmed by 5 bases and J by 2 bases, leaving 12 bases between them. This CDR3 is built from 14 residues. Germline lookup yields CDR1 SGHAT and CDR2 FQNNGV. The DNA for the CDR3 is TGTGCCAGCAGCCTCGCCCCAGGGCAAGAGACCCAGTACTTC. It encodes CASSLAPGQETQYF.

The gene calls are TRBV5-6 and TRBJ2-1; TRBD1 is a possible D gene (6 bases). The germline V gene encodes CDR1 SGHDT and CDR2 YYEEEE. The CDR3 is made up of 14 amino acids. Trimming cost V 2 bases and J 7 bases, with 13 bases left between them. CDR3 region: CASSLGPGHNEQFF. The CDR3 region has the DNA TGTGCCAGCAGCTTAGGCCCGGGACATAATGAGCAGTTCTTC.

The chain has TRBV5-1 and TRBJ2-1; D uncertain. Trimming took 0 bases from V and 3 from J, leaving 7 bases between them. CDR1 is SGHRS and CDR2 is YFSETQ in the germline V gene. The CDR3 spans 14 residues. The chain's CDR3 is CASSLAGSYNEQFF. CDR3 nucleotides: TGCGCCAGCAGCTTGGCAGGCAGCTACAATGAGCAGTTCTTC.

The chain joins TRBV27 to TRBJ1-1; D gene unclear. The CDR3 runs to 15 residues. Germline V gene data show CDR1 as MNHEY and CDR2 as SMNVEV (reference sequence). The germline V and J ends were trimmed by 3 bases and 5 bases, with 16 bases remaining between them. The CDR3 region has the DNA TGTGCCAGCAGTTTGTGGGCTGCAAGAGAGACTGAAGCTTTCTTT. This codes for CASSLWAARETEAFF.

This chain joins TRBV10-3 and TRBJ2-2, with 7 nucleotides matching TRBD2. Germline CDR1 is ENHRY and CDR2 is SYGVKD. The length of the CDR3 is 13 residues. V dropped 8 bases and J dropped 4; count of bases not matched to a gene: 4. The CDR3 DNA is TGTGCCATCGGGGAGGGTGGCACCGGGGAGCTGTTTTTT. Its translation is CAIGEGGTGELFF.

CDR3 loop: CAWSPPRLAGGTSTGELFF. The CDR3, as DNA: TGTGCCTGGAGTCCCCCCAGACTAGCGGGAGGAACGAGCACCGGGGAGCTGTTTTTT. The chain employs TRBV30 and TRBJ2-2; TRBD2 aligns across 13 bases. CDR1 is GTSNPN and CDR2 is SVGIG in the germline V gene (reference sequence). The CDR3 length is 19 residues. Trimming cost V 2 bases and J 4 bases; bases outside gene matches: 13.

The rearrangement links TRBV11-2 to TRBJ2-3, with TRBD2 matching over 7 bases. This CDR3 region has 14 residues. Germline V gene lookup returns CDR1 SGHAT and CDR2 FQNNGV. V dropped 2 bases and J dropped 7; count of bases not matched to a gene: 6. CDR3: CASSLMGGGYTQYF. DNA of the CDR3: TGTGCCAGCAGCTTAATGGGCGGGGGATATACGCAGTATTTT.

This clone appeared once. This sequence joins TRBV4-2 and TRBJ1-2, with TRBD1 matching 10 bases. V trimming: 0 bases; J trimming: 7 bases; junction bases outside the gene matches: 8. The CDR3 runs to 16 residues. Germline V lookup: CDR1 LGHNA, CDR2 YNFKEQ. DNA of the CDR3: TGTGCCAGCAGCCAAGATTTGGGGACAGGGGTAGGTGGCTACACCTTC. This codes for CASSQDLGTGVGGYTF.

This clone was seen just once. CDR3 sequence reads: CASSVRQGSKDREKLFF. The CDR3 DNA is TGTGCCAGCAGCGTCCGTCAGGGGAGTAAAGATCGTGAAAAACTGTTTTTT. V is TRBV9 and J is TRBJ1-4; perhaps TRBD1 as D (6 bases). The CDR3 length is 17 residues. V lost 2 bases and J lost 7, with 21 bases in between. CDR1 and CDR2 from the germline V gene are SGDLS and YYNGEE.

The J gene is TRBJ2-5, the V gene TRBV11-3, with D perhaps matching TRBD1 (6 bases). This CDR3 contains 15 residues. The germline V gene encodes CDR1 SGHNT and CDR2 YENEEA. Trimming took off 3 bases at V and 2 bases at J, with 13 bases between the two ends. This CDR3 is CASSLGWDNQETQYF. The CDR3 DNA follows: TGTGCCAGCAGCTTGGGTTGGGACAATCAAGAGACCCAGTACTTC.

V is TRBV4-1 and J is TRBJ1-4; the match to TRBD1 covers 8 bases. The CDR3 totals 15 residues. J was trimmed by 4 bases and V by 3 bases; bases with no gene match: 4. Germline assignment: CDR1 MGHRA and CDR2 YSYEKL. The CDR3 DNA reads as TGCGCCAGCAGCCATCTAGACAGGGGTAATGAAAAACTGTTTTTT. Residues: CASSHLDRGNEKLFF.

The DNA for the CDR3 is TGTGCCAGCAGTTACACGAGCTCCTACAATGAGCAGTTCTTC. This codes for CASSYTSSYNEQFF. This chain connects TRBV6-5 to TRBJ2-1; D gene unclear. V lost 2 bases and J 0 bases, leaving 5 bases between the germline ends. CDR3 length equals 14 residues. Germline lookup yields CDR1 MNHEY and CDR2 SVGAGI.

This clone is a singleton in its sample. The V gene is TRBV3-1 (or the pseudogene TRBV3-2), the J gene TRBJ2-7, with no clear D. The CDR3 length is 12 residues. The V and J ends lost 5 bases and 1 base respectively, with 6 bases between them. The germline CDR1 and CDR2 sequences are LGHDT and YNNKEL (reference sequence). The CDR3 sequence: CASSYRSYEQYF. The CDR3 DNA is TGTGCCAGCAGCTACAGATCCTACGAGCAGTACTTC.

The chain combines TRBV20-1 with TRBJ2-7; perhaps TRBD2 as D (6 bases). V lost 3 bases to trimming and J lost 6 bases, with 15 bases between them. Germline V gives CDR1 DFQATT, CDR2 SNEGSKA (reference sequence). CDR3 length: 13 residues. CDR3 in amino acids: CSASSGAVFEQYF. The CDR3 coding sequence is TGCAGTGCTAGTAGCGGAGCCGTATTCGAGCAGTACTTC.

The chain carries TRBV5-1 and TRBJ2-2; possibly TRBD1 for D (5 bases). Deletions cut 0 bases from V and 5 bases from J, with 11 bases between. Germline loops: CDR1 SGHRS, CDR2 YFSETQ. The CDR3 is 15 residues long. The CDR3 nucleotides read TGCGCCAGCAGCTTGGACGACAGATTAACCGGGGAGCTGTTTTTT. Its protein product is CASSLDDRLTGELFF.

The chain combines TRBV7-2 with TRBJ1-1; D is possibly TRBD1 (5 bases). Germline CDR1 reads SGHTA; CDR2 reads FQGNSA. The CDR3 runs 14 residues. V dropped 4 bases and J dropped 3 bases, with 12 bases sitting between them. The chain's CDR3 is CASSSRQLYTEAFF. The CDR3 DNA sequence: TGTGCCAGCAGCTCCCGACAGTTATACACTGAAGCTTTCTTT.

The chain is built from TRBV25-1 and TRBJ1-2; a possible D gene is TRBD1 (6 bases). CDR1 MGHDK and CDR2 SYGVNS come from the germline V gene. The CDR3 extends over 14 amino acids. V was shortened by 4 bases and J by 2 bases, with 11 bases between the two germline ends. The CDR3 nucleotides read TGTGCCAGCAGTGGGGCAGGGGACAACTATGGCTACACCTTC. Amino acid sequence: CASSGAGDNYGYTF.

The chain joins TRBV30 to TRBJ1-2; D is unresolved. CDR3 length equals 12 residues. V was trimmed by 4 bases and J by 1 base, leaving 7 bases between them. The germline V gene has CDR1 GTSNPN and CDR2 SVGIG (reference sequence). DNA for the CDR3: TGTGCCTGGAAGCAGGATAACTATGGCTACACCTTC. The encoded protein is CAWKQDNYGYTF.

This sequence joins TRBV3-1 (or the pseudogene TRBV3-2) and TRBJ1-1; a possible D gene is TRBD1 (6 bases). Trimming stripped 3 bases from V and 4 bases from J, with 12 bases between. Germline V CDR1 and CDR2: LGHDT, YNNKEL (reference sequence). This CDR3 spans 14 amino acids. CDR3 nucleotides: TGTGCCAGCAGCCACCTCGACAGGACCACTGAAGCTTTCTTT. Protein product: CASSHLDRTTEAFF.

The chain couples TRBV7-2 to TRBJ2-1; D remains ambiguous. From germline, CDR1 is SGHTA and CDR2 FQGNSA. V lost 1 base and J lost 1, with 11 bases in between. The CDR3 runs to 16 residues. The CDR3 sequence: CASSLGWSGSYNEQFF. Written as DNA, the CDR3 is TGTGCCAGCAGCTTAGGGTGGAGTGGGTCCTACAATGAGCAGTTCTTC. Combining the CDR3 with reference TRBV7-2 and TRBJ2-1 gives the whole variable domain GAGVSQSPSNKVTEKGKDVELRCDPISGHTALYWYRQSLGQGLEFLIYFQGNSAPDKSGLPSDRFSAERTGGSVSTLTIQRTQQEDSAVYLCASSLGWSGSYNEQFFGPGTRLTVL.

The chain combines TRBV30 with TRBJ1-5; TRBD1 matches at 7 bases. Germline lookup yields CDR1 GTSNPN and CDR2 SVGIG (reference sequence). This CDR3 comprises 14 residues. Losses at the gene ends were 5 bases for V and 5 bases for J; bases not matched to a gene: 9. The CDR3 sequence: CAWATGVRDQPQHF. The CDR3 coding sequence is TGTGCCTGGGCTACAGGGGTTAGAGATCAGCCCCAGCATTTT.

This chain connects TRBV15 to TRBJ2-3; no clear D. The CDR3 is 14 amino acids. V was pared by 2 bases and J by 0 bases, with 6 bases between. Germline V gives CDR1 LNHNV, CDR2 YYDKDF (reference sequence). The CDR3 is CATSRQRSTDTQYF. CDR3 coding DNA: TGTGCCACCAGCAGACAGAGGAGCACAGATACGCAGTATTTT.

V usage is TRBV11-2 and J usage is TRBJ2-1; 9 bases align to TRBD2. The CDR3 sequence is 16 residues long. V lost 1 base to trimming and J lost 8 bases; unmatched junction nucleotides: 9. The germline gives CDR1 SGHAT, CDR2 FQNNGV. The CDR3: CASSLVGGRVSDEQFF. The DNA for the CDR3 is TGTGCCAGCAGCTTAGTCGGCGGGAGGGTTAGCGATGAGCAGTTCTTC.

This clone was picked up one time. Here the CDR3 reads CASSQEGERPAYGYTF. Here the CDR3 DNA reads TGCGCCAGCAGCCAAGAGGGTGAGAGGCCGGCCTATGGCTACACCTTC. The chain links TRBV4-1 to TRBJ1-2; D remains ambiguous. CDR1 and CDR2 from the germline V gene are MGHRA and YSYEKL. The CDR3 loop spans 16 amino acids. V was clipped by 0 bases and J by 4 bases, with 15 bases between them.

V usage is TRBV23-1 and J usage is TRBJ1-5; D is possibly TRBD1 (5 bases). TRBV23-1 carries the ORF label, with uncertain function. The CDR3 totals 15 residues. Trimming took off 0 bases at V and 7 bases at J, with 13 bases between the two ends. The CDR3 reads CASSQSRQIEQPQHF. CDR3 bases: TGCGCCAGCAGTCAATCGAGACAGATAGAACAGCCCCAGCATTTT.

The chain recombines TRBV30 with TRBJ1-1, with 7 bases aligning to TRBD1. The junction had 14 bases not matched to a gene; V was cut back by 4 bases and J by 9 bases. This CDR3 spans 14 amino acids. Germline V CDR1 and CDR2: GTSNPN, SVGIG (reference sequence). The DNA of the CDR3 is TGTGCCTGGAACGGGGGGGGCGACAGGGAGAAAGCTTTCTTT. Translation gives CAWNGGGDREKAFF.

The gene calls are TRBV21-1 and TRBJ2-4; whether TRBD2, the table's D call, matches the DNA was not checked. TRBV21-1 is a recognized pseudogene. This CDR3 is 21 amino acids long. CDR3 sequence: CASSKALSLAGVKKAKNIQYF. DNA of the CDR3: TGTGCCAGCAGCAAAGCGCTTTCGCTAGCGGGAGTAAAGAAGGCCAAAAACATTCAGTACTTC.